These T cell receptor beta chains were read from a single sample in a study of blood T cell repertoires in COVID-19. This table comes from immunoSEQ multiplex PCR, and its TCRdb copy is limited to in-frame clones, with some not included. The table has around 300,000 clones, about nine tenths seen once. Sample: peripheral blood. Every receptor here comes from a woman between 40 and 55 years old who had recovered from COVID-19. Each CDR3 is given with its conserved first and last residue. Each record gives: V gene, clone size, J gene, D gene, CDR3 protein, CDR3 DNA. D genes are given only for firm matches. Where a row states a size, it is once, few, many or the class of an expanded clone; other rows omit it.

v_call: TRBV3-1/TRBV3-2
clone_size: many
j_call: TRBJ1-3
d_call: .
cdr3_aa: CASSQNPFGSGNTIYF
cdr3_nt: TGTGCCAGCAGCCAAAACCCGTTCGGCTCTGGAAACACCATATATTTT

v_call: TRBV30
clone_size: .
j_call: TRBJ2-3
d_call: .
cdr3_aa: CAWNKGGVDTQYF
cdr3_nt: TGTGCCTGGAATAAAGGGGGGGTAGATACGCAGTATTTT

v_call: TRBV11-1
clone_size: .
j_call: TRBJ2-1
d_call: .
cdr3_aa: CASSPRWRLNEQFF
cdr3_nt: TGTGCCAGCAGCCCCAGGTGGAGGCTCAATGAGCAGTTCTTC

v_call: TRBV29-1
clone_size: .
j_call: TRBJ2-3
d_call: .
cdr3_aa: CSARRGADTQYF
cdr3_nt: TGCAGCGCCCGCAGGGGGGCAGATACGCAGTATTTT

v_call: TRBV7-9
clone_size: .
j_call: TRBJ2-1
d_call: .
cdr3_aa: CASSGRAESYNEQFF
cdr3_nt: TGTGCCAGCAGCGGGCGAGCGGAGTCCTACAATGAGCAGTTCTTC

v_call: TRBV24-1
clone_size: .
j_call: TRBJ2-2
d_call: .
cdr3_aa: CATSDFSGANTGELFF
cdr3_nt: TGTGCCACCAGTGATTTTAGCGGAGCGAACACCGGGGAGCTGTTTTTT

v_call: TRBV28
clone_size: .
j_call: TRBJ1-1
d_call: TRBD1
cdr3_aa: CASSSGQGNTEAFF
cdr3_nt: TGTGCCAGCAGTTCAGGACAGGGGAACACTGAAGCTTTCTTT

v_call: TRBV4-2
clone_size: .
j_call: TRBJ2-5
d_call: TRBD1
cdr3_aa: CASSRTGEGETQYF
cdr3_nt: TGTGCCAGCAGCCGGACAGGGGAGGGAGAGACCCAGTACTTC

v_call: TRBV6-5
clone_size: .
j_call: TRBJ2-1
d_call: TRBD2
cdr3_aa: CASSHGLAGANEQFF
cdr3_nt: TGTGCCAGCAGTCACGGCCTAGCGGGCGCGAATGAGCAGTTCTTC

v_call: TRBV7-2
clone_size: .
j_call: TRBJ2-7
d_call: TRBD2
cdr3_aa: CASSLGSVGSGLYEQYF
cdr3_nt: TGTGCCAGCAGCCTCGGGAGTGTAGGTAGCGGGCTATACGAGCAGTACTTC

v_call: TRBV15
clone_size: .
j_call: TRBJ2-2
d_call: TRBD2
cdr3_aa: CATSREGLAGGPNTGELFF
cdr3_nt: TGTGCCACCAGCAGAGAGGGTCTAGCGGGAGGCCCGAACACCGGGGAGCTGTTTTTT

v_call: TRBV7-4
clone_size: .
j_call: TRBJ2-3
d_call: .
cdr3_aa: CASSPETGTSTDTQYF
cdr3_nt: TGTGCCAGCAGCCCCGAAACCGGGACTAGCACAGATACGCAGTATTTT

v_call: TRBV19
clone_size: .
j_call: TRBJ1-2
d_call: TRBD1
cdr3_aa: CASASDVPGQKNYGYTF
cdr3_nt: TGTGCCAGTGCTTCTGATGTGCCGGGACAGAAGAACTATGGCTACACCTTC